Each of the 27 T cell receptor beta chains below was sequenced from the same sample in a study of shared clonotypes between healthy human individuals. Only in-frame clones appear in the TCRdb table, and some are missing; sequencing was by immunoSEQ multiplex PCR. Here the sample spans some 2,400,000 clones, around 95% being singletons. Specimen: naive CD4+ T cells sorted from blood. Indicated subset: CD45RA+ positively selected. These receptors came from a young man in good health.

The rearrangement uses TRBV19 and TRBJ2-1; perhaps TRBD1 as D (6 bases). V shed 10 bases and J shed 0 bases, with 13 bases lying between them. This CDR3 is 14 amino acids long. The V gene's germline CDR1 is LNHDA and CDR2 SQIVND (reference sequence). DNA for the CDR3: TGTGCCACGTCTGGACAGAGCTCCTACAATGAGCAGTTCTTC. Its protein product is CATSGQSSYNEQFF.

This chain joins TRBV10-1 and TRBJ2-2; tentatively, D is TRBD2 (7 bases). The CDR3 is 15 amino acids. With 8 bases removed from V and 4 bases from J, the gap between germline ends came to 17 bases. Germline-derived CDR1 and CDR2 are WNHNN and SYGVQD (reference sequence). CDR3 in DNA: TGCGCCAGCTCGGCGGGGGCGCATGGCACCGGGGAGCTGTTTTTT. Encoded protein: CASSAGAHGTGELFF.

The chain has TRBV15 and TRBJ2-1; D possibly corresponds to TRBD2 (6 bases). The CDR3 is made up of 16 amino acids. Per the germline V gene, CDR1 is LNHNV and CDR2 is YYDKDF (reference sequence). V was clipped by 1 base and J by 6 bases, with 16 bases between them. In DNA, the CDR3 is TGTGCCACCAGCAGAGGTAGCGGTACAACGGGCAATGAGCAGTTCTTC. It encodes CATSRGSGTTGNEQFF.

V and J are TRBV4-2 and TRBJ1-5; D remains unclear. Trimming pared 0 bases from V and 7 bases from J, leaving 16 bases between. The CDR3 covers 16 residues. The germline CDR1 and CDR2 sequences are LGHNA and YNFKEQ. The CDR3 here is CASSQDHQATSQPQHF. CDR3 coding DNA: TGTGCCAGCAGCCAAGATCACCAGGCGACAAGCCAGCCCCAGCATTTT.

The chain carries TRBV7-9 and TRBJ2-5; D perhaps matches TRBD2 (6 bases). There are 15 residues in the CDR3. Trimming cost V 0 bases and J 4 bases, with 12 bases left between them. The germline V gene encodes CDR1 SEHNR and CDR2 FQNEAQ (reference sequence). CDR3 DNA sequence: TGTGCCAGCAGCTTAGCCCTTGGGGAGGCAGAGACCCAGTACTTC. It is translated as CASSLALGEAETQYF.

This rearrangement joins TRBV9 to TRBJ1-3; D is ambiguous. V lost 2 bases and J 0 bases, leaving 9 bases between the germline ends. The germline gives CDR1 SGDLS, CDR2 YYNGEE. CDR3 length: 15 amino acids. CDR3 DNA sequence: TGTGCCAGCAGCGTCAGCTGGGCCTCTGGAAACACCATATATTTT. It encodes CASSVSWASGNTIYF.

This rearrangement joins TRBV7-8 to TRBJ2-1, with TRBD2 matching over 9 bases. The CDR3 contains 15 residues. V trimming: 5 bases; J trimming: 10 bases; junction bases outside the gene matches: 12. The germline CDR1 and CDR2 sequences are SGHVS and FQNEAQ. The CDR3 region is CASSPAVAGVGEQFF. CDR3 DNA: TGTGCCAGCAGCCCGGCTGTAGCGGGAGTGGGCGAGCAGTTCTTC.

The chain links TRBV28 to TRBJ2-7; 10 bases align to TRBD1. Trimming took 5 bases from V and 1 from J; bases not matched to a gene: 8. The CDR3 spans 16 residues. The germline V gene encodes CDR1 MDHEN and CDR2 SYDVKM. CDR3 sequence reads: CASSTSGTGASYEQYF. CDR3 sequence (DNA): TGTGCCAGCAGTACCTCCGGGACAGGGGCTTCCTACGAGCAGTACTTC.

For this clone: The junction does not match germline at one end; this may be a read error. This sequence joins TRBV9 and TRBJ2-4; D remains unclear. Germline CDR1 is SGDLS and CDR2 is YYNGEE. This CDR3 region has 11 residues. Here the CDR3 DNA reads TGTGCCAGCAGCGTAGTTGGGATAGAACCCTTC. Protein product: CASSVVGIEPF.

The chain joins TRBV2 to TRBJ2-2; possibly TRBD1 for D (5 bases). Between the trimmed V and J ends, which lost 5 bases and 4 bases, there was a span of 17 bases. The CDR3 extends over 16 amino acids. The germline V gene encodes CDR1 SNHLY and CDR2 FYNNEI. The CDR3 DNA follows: TGTGCCAGCAGTCAGAAGAGCCCAACAGGCACCGGGGAGCTGTTTTTT. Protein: CASSQKSPTGTGELFF.

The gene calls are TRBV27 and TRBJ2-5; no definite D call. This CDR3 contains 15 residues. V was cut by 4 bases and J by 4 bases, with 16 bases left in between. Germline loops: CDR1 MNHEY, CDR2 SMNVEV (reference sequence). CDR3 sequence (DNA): TGTGCCAGCAGTTGGGGAAAGGGTGGATCAGAGACCCAGTACTTC. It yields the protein CASSWGKGGSETQYF.

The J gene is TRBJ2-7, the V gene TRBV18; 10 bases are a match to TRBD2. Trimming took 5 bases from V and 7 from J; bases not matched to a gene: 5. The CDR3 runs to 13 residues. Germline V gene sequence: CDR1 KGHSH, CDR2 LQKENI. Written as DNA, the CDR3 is TGTGCCAGCTCAGAGGGACTAGCGAATGAGCAGTACTTC. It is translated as CASSEGLANEQYF.

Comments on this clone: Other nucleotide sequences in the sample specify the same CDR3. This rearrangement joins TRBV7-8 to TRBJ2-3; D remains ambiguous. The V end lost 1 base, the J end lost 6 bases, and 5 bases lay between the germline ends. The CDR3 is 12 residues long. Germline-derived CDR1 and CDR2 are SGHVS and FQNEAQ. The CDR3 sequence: CASSLVSDTQYF. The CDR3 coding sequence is TGTGCCAGCAGCTTAGTATCCGATACGCAGTATTTT.

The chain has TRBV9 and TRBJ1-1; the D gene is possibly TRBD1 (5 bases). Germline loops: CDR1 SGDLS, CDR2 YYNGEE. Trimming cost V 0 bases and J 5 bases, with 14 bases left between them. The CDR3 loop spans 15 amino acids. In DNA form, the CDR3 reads TGTGCCAGCAGCGTAGCTGGGACGGGAAGTACTGAAGCTTTCTTT. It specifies CASSVAGTGSTEAFF.

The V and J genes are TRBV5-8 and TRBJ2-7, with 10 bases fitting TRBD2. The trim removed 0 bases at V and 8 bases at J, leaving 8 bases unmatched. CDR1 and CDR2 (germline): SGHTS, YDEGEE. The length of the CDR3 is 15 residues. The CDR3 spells CASSLVRLAGVKQYF. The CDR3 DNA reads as TGTGCCAGCAGCTTGGTCCGGCTAGCGGGAGTCAAGCAGTACTTC.

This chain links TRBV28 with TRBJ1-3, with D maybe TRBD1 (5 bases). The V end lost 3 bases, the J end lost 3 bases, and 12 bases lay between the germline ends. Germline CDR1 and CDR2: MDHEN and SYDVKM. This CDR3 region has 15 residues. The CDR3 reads CASSLVPGNGNTIYF. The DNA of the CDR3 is TGTGCCAGCAGTTTGGTGCCAGGGAATGGAAACACCATATATTTT.

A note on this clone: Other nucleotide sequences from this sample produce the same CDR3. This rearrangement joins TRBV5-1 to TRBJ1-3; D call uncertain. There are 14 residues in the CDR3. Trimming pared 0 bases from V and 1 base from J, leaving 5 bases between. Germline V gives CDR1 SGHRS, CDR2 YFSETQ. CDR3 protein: CASSLASSGNTIYF. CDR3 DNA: TGCGCCAGCAGCTTGGCGTCGTCTGGAAACACCATATATTTT.

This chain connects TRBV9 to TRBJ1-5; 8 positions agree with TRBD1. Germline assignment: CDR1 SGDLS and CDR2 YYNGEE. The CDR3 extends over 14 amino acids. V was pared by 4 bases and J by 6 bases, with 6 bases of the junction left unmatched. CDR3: CASSSGGWGQPQHF. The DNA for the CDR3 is TGTGCCAGCAGCTCAGGGGGCTGGGGTCAGCCCCAGCATTTT. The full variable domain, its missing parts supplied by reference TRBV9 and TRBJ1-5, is DSGVTQTPKHLITATGQRVTLRCSPRSGDLSVYWYQQSLDQGLQFLIQYYNGEERAKGNILERFSAQQFPDLHSELNLSSLELGDSALYFCASSSGGWGQPQHFGDGTRLSIL.

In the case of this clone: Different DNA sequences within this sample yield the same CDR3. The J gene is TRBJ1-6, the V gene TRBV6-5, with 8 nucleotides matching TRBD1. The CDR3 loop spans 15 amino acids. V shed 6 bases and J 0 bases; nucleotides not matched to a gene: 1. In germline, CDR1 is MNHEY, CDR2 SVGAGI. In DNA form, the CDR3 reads TGTGCCAGCAGAGGACAGGGCTCCTATAATTCACCCCTCCACTTT. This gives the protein CASRGQGSYNSPLHF.

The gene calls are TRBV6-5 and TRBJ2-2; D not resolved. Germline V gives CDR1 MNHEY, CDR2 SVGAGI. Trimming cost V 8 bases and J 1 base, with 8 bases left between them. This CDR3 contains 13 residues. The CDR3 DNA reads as TGTGCCAGCGGGCGACTGAACACCGGGGAGCTGTTTTTT. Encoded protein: CASGRLNTGELFF.

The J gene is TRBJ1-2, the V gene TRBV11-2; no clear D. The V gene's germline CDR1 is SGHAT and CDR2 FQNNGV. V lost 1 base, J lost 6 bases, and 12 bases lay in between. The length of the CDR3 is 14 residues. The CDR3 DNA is TGTGCCAGCAGCTTAGCCCTGGACCAGCATGGCTACACCTTC. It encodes CASSLALDQHGYTF.

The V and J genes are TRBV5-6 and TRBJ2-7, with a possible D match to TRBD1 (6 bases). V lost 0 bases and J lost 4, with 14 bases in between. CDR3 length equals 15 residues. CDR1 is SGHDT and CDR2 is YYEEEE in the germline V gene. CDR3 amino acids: CASSLDGGVGYEQYF. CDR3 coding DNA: TGTGCCAGCAGCTTGGATGGGGGCGTTGGGTACGAGCAGTACTTC.

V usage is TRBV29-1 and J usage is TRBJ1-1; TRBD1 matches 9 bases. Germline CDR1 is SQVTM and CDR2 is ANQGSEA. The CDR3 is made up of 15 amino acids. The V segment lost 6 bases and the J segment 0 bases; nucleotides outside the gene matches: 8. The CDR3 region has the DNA TGCAGCGTAAAGACAGGGGGGAACATGAACACTGAAGCTTTCTTT. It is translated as CSVKTGGNMNTEAFF.

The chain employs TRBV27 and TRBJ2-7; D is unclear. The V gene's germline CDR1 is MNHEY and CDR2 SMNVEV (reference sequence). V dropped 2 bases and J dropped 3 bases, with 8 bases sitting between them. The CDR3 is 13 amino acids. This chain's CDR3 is CASSLEQRYEQYF. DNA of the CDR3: TGTGCCAGCAGTTTAGAACAACGCTACGAGCAGTACTTC.

For the CDR3, the DNA is TGTGCCAGCATCGACAGCTCTAACTATGGCTACACCTTC. Protein: CASIDSSNYGYTF. The chain is built from TRBV6-6 and TRBJ1-2; a possible D gene is TRBD1 (5 bases). Trimming removed 7 bases from V and 0 bases from J, with 9 bases in between. This CDR3 spans 13 amino acids. The germline CDR1 and CDR2 sequences are MNHNY and SVGAGI (reference sequence).

CDR3 loop: CASSEPSRSGYTF. The CDR3 coding sequence is TGTGCCAGCAGTGAACCCTCCAGGTCTGGCTACACCTTC. The V gene is TRBV25-1, the J gene TRBJ1-2; D unclear. The CDR3 sequence is 13 residues long. CDR1 MGHDK and CDR2 SYGVNS come from the germline V gene. With 2 bases removed from V and 7 bases from J, the gap between germline ends came to 11 bases.

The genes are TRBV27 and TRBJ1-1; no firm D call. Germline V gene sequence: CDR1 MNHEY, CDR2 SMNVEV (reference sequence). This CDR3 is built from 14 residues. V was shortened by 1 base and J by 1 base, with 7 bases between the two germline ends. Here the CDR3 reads CASSLFDRNTEAFF. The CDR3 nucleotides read TGTGCCAGCAGTTTATTCGATAGGAACACTGAAGCTTTCTTT.